The text below deals with one TCR beta chain. What it recognizes is unknown. The data stem from a study of T-cell reconstitution after alpha-beta-depleted transplantation in children. Findings and caveats of the study: The origin of high day-60 TCRbeta diversity in some patients lay in surviving recipient T cells and thymic progenitors. Two months or so post-transplant, alpha-beta T cells reportedly derived from several hundred expanded graft clones. Newly produced T cells mostly accounted for T-cell counts and diversity one year post-transplant.

A TCRbeta library incorporating unique molecular identifiers was prepared. TCRdb re-analysed the PCR reads in MiXCR, keeping a single row per CDR3 protein. The table lists 440,000 or so distinct CDR3 sequences, 43% of them singletons. Germline CDR1 reads SQVTM; CDR2 reads ANQGSEA. This CDR3 has 14 amino acids. V shed 0 bases and J shed 8 bases, with 16 bases lying between them. The receptor was isolated from a girl aged 2 to 9 with aplastic anemia, due to receive a stem cell transplant. This chain links TRBV29-1 with TRBJ1-1; D gene unclear. The sequences come from PBMCs, collected before TCRalphabeta/CD19-depleted stem cell transplant. CDR3 nucleotide sequence: TGCAGCGTTGAAGATTCGGTCAGGAAGGCGGAAGCTTTCTTT. It codes for CSVEDSVRKAEAFF.